This TCR beta chain originates from a study of blood T cell repertoires in COVID-19. Germline V lookup: CDR1 MNHEY, CDR2 SVGAGI. V was pared by 4 bases and J by 3 bases, with 4 bases of the junction left unmatched. There are 15 residues in the CDR3. Under the authors' procedure: Scientists estimated how many nucleated cells there were by amplifying reference gene primers. TCRdb's table, derived via immunoSEQ multiplex PCR, lists solely in-frame clones and lacks some. The V and J calls and clone size come from that table; D and trimming were worked out from the DNA. The sample contains 70,000 to 75,000 clones, about four fifths of which appear only once.

V gene TRBV6-5 combines with J gene TRBJ2-1; 9 positions agree with TRBD2. The sample comprised peripheral blood. The receptor comes from a woman in her sixties or seventies with acute or convalescent COVID-19. The CDR3 here is CASSFRLADYNEQFF. The DNA for the CDR3 is TGTGCCAGCAGTTTTCGACTAGCGGACTACAATGAGCAGTTCTTC.